The clone carrying this T cell receptor beta chain was picked up one time. The data derive from a study of blood T cell repertoires in COVID-19. Looking at the study overall: From the United States, Italy and Spain came samples of acute and convalescent COVID-19. Sample material is recorded as cDNA or gDNA derived from T cells, B-cell-depleted T cells, or PBMCs.

Methods used by the authors: Reference gene primer amplification yielded estimated nucleated cell counts. The assay was immunoSEQ multiplex PCR, and TCRdb's table has in-frame clones only and misses some. D and trimming were read from the DNA, whereas the V and J calls and clone size are those reported in that table. In the table there are about 250,000 clones, approximately 83% of which are singletons. The TCR was taken from an older man with acute or convalescent COVID-19. The sample was peripheral blood.

The CDR3 loop is CASSFSVLVANTGELFF. CDR3 sequence (DNA): TGCGCCAGCAGCTTTTCTGTTTTAGTAGCGAACACCGGGGAGCTGTTTTTT. This chain joins TRBV5-1 and TRBJ2-2; D is uncertain. Germline V gene data show CDR1 as SGHRS and CDR2 as YFSETQ. The V gene lost 2 bases and the J gene lost 0 bases, with 14 bases spanning the gap. The CDR3 contains 17 residues.